This T cell receptor (beta chain) is drawn from a study of T cells in Graves' hyperthyroidism and ophthalmopathy (dated by TCRdb to between 2019 and 2020). Concerning the study at large: Peripheral blood was collected at initial diagnosis, before any treatment. To identify TCR V-J signatures that set the groups apart, the researchers used a discovery cohort of 100 patients, made up of some 41 with Graves' ophthalmopathy and 57 with stable Graves' hyperthyroidism. Prospective prediction of ophthalmopathy was tested in an independent validation cohort of 18 to 20 hyperthyroidism patients and around 16 patients who later progressed to ophthalmopathy. The roughly 90 discovery patients were divided at random into training and test sets in a 7:3 ratio. In addition, the study compared T-cell repertoires in thyroid tissue and in blood from roughly six Graves' hyperthyroidism patients. After sampling, hyperthyroidism patients received methimazole starting at 30 mg daily, and ophthalmopathy patients received high-dose intravenous methylprednisolone. According to the paper, TCR Vbeta CDR3 sequencing was carried out on 135 peripheral blood samples, which came from fewer than 50 ophthalmopathy, under 80 hyperthyroidism and about 17 progressor patients. The research as a whole found: Blood samples also contained most of the expanded thyroid clonotypes (frequency above 0.001), which suggests that blood repertoires may reflect thyroid immune responses. Sample size was not statistically predetermined, and blinding of investigators to group allocation was not performed. In validation, progression to ophthalmopathy was predicted by the model with 70.59% sensitivity and 72.22% specificity, a median of approximately 6.5 months before onset. A model built on a 13 V-J signature distinguished ophthalmopathy from stable hyperthyroidism, reaching around 87% sensitivity and around 81% specificity in cross-validation and 80%/75% in testing.

The TCR beta CDR3 regions were amplified from the RNA transcripts. The TCR CDR3 was subjected to a first round of RT-PCR using the HTBI primer set and the Qiagen OneStep RT-PCR kit. Libraries were constructed in a second round of multiplex PCR, after which size selection and purification were carried out. Libraries were sequenced paired-end with 100 bp reads on an Illumina HiSeq2000. On the authors' methods: Raw data were processed with SOAPnuke, discarding reads with adapters, uncalled bases, mean Phred below 15, or no exact constant-primer or identifier match. COPE v1.2.5 was used to merge high-quality paired reads, and clonotypes were defined as unique nucleotide sequences. MiTCR v1.1 was used to align clonotypes to the IMGT TRBV, TRBD and TRBJ reference segments. Analysis was restricted to V-J combinations with a frequency above 0.0001, which covered roughly 99% of repertoires. A TCS score was defined as the ratio of F50 (clonal expansion) to E x V (chaos), with BLOSUM62-based TCRdist applied between CDR3 peptides within each V-J. Welch's t-statistics and random forest reduced several hundred V-J features to about 13, which were used in a naive Bayes classifier (R e1071). Thyroid-blood repertoire similarity was quantified with the Morisita-Horn index. TCRdb cleaned the public reads at Q25 with fastp, built clones with MiXCR and kept in-frame beta chains. Identical CDR3 proteins give one entry, which carries the most common genes and DNA. The V and J calls were not made by the authors but by TCRdb's processing. Counted in this sample were fewer than 750,000 distinct CDR3 sequences; roughly 14% of them appeared once. The ten largest clones represent around 4.5% of the sample.

Remarks on this clonotype: What antigen it recognizes has not been identified. Base qualities were left out, and no much larger clone turns up one base away.

The CDR3, from cysteine to phenylalanine, totals 14 residues. Only the CDR3 portion is preserved as DNA: 42 bases, with reading frame beginning at the first base. Between the V and J ends, shortened by 0 bases and 4 bases respectively, the junction contains 9 bases. CDR1 ENHRY and CDR2 SYGVKD are derived from the germline V gene. Ophthalmopathy patients had moderately to severely active disease, Clinical Activity Score of at least 3, NOSPECS grade of at least 4, and duration under 3 months. Patients with uncontrolled infections, other autoimmune diseases, pregnancy or lactation were excluded. Diagnoses relied on clinical symptoms, serum thyroxine and TRAb, thyroid ultrasound and orbital computed tomography. Ficoll-Paque density gradient centrifugation was used to isolate PBMCs from around 9.1 ml of fresh peripheral blood. Trizol reagent was used to extract total RNA, and RNA quality was then checked on an Agilent 2100 Bioanalyzer.

The V and J segments used are TRBV10-3 and TRBJ2-5, with the D gene too uncertain to name. This receptor was obtained from a woman aged 35 to 49 with Graves' ophthalmopathy. Specimen: blood. The DNA reads TGTGCCATCAGTGAGTCGAGTCTGGGAGAGACCCAGTACTTC. It codes for CAISESSLGETQYF.